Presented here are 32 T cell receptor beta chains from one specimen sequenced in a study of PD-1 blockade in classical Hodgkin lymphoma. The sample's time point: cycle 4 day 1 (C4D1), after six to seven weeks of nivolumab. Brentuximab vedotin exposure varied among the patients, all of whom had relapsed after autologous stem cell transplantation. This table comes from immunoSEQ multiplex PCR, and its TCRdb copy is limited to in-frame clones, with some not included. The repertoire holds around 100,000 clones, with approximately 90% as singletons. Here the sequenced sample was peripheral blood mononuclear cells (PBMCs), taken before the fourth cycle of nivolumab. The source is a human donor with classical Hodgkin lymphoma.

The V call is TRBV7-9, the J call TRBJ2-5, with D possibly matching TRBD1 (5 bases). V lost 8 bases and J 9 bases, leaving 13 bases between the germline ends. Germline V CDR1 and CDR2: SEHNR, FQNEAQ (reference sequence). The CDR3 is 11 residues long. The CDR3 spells CASGPEGAQYF. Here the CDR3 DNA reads TGTGCCAGCGGACCTGAAGGGGCCCAGTACTTC. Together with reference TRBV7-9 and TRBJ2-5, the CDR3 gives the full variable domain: DTGVSQNPRHKITKRGQNVTFRCDPISEHNRLYWYRQTLGQGPEFLTYFQNEAQLEKSRLLSDRFSAERPKGSFSTLEIQRTEQGDSAMYLCASGPEGAQYFGPGTRLLVL.

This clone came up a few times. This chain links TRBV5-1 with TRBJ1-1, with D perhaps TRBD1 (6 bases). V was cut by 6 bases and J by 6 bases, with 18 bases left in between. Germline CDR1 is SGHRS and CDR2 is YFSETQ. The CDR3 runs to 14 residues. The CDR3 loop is CASTNGAQGAEAFF. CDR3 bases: TGCGCCAGCACGAATGGTGCACAGGGAGCTGAAGCTTTCTTT.

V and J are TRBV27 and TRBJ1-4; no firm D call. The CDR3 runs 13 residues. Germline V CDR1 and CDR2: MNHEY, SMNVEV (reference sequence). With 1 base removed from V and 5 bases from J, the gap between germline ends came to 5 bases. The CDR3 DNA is TGTGCCAGCAGTTTATACAGAAATGAAAAACTGTTTTTT. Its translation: CASSLYRNEKLFF.

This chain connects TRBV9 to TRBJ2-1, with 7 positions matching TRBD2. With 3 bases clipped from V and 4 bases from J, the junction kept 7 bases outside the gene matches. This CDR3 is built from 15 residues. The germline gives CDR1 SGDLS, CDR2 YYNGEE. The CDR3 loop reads CASSASRGEYNEQFF. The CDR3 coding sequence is TGTGCCAGCAGCGCATCCCGGGGGGAGTACAATGAGCAGTTCTTC.

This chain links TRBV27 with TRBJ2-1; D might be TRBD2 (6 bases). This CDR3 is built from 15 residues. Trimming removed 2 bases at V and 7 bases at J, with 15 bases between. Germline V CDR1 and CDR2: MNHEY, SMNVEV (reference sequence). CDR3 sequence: CASSLRRLGGNEQFF. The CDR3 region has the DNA TGTGCCAGCAGTTTAAGGCGTTTGGGGGGAAATGAGCAGTTCTTC.

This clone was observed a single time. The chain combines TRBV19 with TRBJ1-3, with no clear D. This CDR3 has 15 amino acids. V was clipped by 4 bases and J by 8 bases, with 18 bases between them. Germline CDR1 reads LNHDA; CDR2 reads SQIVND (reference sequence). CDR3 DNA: TGTGCCAGTAGTACATTTTCGACCTGGGAGGACACCATATATTTT. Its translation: CASSTFSTWEDTIYF.

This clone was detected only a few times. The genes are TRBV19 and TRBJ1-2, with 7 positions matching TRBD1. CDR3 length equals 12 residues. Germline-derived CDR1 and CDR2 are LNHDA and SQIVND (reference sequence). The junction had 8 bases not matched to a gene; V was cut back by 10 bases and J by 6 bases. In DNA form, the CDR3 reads TGTGCCACTACGACAGGGCTTGATGGCTACACCTTC. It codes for CATTTGLDGYTF.

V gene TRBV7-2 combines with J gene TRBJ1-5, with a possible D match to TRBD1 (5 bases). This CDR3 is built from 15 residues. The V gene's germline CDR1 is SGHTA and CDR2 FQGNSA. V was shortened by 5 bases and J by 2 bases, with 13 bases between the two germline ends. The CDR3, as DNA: TGTGCCAGCAGCGAAACAGGTTATGGCAATCAGCCCCAGCATTTT. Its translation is CASSETGYGNQPQHF.

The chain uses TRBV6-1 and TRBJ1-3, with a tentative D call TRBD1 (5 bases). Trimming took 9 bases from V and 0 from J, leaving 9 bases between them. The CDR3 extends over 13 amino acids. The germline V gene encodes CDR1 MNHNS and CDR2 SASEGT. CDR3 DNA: TGTGCCAGTGGGGGTCTCTCTGGAAACACCATATATTTT. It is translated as CASGGLSGNTIYF.

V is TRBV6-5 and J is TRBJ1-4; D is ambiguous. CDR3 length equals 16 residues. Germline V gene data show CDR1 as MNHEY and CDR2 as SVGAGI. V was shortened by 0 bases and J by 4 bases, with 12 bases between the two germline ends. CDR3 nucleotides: TGTGCCAGCAGTTACTCGTTTTGGCAGATTAATGAAAAACTGTTTTTT. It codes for CASSYSFWQINEKLFF.

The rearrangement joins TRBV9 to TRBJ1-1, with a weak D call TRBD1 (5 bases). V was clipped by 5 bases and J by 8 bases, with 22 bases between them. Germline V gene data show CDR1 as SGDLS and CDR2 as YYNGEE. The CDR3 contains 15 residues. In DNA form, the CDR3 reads TGTGCCAGCAGGAGGGGTGAAGGGGCTTACGGAGAAGCTTTCTTT. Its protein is CASRRGEGAYGEAFF.

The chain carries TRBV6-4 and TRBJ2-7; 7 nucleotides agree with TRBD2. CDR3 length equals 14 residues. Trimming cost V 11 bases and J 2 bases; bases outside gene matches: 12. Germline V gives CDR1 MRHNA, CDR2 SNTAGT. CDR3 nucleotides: TGTGCCCCCCGTAGGACTAGTTTCGCCTACGAGCAGTACTTC. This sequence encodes CAPRRTSFAYEQYF.

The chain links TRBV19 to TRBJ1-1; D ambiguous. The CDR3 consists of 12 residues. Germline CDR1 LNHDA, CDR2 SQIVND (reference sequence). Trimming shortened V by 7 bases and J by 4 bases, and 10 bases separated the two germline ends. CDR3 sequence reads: CASKHSGTEAFF. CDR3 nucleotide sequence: TGTGCCAGTAAGCACAGCGGCACTGAAGCTTTCTTT.

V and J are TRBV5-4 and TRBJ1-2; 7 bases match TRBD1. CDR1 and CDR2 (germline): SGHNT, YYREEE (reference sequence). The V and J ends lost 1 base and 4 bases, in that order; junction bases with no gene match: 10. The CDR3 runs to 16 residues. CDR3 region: CASSLHRSGGAYGYTF. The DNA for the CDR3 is TGTGCCAGCAGCTTGCATAGGTCAGGGGGAGCCTATGGCTACACCTTC. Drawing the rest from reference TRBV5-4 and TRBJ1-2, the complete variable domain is ETGVTQSPTHLIKTRGQQVTLRCSSQSGHNTVSWYQQALGQGPQFIFQYYREEENGRGNFPPRFSGLQFPNYSSELNVNALELDDSALYLCASSLHRSGGAYGYTFGSGTRLTVV.

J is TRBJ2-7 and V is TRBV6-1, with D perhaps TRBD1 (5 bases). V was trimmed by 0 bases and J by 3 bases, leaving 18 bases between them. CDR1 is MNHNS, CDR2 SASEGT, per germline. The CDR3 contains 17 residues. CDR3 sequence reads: CASSEARKGEPFYEQYF. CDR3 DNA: TGTGCCAGCAGTGAAGCGCGGAAAGGGGAACCCTTCTACGAGCAGTACTTC.

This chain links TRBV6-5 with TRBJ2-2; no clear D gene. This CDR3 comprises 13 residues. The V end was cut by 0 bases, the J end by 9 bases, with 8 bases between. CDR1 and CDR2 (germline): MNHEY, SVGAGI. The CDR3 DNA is TGTGCCAGCAGTTACTCGAGCCTTAGGGAGCTGTTTTTT. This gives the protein CASSYSSLRELFF.

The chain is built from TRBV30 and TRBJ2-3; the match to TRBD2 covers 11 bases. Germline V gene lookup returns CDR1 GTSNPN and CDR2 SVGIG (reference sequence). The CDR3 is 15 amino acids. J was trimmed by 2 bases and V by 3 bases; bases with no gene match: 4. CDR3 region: CAWSPLAGDTDTQYF. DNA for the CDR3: TGTGCCTGGAGCCCACTAGCGGGGGACACAGATACGCAGTATTTT.

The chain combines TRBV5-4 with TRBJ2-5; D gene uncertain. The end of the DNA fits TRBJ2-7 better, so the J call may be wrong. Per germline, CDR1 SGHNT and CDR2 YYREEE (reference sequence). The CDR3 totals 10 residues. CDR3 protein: CASSPYEQYF. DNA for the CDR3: TGTGCCAGCAGTCCTTACGAGCAGTACTTC.

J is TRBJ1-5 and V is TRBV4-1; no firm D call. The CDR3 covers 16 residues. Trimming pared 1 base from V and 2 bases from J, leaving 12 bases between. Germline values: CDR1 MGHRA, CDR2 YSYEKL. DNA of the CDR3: TGCGCCAGCAGCCAAGGGTCCGCCCGGGGCAATCAGCCCCAGCATTTT. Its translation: CASSQGSARGNQPQHF.

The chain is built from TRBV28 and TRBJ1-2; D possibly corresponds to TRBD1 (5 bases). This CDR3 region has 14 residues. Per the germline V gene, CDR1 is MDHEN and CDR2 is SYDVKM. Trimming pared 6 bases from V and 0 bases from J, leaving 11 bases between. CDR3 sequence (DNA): TGTGCCAGCAGCGAGGGGTTAGCTAACTATGGCTACACCTTC. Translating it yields CASSEGLANYGYTF.

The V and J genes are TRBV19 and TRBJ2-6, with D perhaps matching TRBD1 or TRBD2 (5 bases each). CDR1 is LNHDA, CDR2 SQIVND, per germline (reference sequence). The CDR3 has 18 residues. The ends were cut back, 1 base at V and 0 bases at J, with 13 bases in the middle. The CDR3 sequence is CASSIVGTASSGANVLTF. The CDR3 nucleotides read TGTGCCAGTAGTATAGTTGGGACGGCGAGCTCTGGGGCCAACGTCCTGACTTTC.

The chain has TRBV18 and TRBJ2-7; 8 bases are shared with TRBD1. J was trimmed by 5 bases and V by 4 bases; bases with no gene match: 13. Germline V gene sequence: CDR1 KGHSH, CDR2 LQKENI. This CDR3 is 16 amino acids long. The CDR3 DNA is TGTGCCAGCTCACGATACAGGGGGGAGCTGGGGAACGAGCAGTACTTC. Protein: CASSRYRGELGNEQYF.

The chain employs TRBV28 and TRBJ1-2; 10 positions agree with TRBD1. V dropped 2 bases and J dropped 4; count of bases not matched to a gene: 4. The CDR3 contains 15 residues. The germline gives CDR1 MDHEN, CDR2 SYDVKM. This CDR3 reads CASSLATGGGYGYTF. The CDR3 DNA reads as TGTGCCAGCAGTTTAGCGACAGGGGGCGGCTATGGCTACACCTTC.

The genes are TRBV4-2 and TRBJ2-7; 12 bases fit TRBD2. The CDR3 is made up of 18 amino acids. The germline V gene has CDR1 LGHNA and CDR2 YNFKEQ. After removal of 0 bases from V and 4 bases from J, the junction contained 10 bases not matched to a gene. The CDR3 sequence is CASSQDPRTSGVLYEQYF. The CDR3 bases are TGTGCCAGCAGCCAAGATCCAAGGACTAGCGGGGTGCTTTACGAGCAGTACTTC.

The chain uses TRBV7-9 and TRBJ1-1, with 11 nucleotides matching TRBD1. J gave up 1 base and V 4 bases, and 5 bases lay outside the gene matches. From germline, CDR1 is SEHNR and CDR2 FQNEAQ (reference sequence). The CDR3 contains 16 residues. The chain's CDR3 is CASSYGQGAGNTEAFF. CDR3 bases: TGTGCCAGCAGCTACGGACAGGGGGCAGGGAACACTGAAGCTTTCTTT.

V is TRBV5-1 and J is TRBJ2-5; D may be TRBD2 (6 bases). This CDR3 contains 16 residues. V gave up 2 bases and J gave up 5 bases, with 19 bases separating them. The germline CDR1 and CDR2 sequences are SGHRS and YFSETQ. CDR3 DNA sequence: TGCGCCAGCAGCTTTTGGTGGTCTGGAGGGAGCGAGACCCAGTACTTC. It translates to CASSFWWSGGSETQYF.

Here the CDR3 reads CASSLVGGYQPQHF. As DNA, the CDR3 is TGTGCCAGCAGTTTAGTCGGCGGCTATCAGCCCCAGCATTTT. The chain uses TRBV28 and TRBJ1-5; no clear D gene. In germline, CDR1 is MDHEN, CDR2 SYDVKM. The ends were cut back, 2 bases at V and 5 bases at J, with 10 bases in the middle. CDR3 length: 14 residues.

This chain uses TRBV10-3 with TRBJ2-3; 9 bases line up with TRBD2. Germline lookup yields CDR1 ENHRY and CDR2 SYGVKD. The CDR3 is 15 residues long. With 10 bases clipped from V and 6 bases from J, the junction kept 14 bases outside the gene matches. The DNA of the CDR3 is TGTGCCACTTTTAGCGGGGGCGCCCAGATGGATACGCAGTATTTT. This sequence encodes CATFSGGAQMDTQYF.

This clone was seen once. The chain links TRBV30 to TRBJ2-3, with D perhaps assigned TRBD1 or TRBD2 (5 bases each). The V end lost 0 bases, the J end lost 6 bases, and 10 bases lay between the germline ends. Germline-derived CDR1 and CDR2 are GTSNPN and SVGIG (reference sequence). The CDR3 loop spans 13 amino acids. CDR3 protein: CAWSVLGADTQYF. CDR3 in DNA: TGTGCCTGGAGTGTACTCGGGGCCGATACGCAGTATTTT. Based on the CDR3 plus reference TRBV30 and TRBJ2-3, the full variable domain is SQTIHQWPATLVQPVGSPLSLECTVEGTSNPNLYWYRQAAGRGLQLLFYSVGIGQISSEVPQNLSASRPQDRQFILSSKKLLLSDSGFYLCAWSVLGADTQYFGPGTRLTVL.

DNA for the CDR3: TGTGCCAGCAGCGTAGGGGGCTTTAAGGGCTACGAGCAGTACTTC. Translating gives CASSVGGFKGYEQYF. V is TRBV9 and J is TRBJ2-7, with a tentative D call TRBD1 (5 bases). Germline lookup yields CDR1 SGDLS and CDR2 YYNGEE. Trimming took 0 bases from V and 3 from J, leaving 13 bases between them. The CDR3 spans 15 residues. The full variable domain, with the rest looked up from reference TRBV9 and TRBJ2-7, is DSGVTQTPKHLITATGQRVTLRCSPRSGDLSVYWYQQSLDQGLQFLIQYYNGEERAKGNILERFSAQQFPDLHSELNLSSLELGDSALYFCASSVGGFKGYEQYFGPGTRLTVT.

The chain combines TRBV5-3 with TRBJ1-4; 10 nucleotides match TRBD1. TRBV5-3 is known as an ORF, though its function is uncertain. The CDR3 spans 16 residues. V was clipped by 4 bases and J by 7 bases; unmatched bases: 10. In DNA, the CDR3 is TGTGCCAGAAGCGGGGACAGGGGTGGGGTTAGTGAAAAACTGTTTTTT. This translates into CARSGDRGGVSEKLFF.

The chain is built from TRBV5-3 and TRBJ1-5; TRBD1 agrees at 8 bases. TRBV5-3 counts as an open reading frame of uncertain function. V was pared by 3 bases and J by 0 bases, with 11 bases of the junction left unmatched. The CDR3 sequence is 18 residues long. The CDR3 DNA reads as TGTGCCAGAAGCTCCCCCCGGACAGGGACATATAGCAATCAGCCCCAGCATTTT. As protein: CARSSPRTGTYSNQPQHF.